Listed here is a single TCR beta chain. This clone was counted a single time. The antigen this receptor binds is unknown. One base away there is no much larger clone; base qualities are not given. This sample was taken from a study of T cell responses to AZD1222 COVID-19 vaccine (dated by TCRdb to about 2021). Regarding the complete study: Because spike-specific TCR depth and breadth did not differ between the two schedules, AZD1222 recipients who got a second dose at roughly 4 weeks were pooled with those who got a second dose at roughly 12 weeks. A total of about 240 trial participants underwent TCR sequencing, of whom 200 to 220 received two doses of AZD1222 and about 25 received two doses of the MenACWY control vaccine. Trial participants were enrolled by age into 18-55, 56-69 and 70-plus year subgroups, with roughly 150, 30 and 60 TCR-sequenced participants respectively. What the work shows at the level of the full study, not this receptor alone: The vaccine-associated CD4 TCRs covered the entire spike protein, and the dominant responses fell in regions 160-218 and 743-854. No day 14 peak-response samples were available, so repertoires were characterized only after the peak T cell response. Only 5 to 7 AZD1222 recipients were SARS-CoV-2 seropositive at baseline, limiting conclusions about previously exposed vaccinees. In the small 56-69-year group, the increase in depth fell short of significance, most likely because of low power. Nearly half of unique spike-specific TCRs reportedly recognized epitopes outside regions mutated in the B.1.351 and B.1.1.7 variants. Participants were mostly white British and included more females than males, and it was suggested by the authors that clonal diversity may have been underestimated. Spike-specific TCR breadth and depth rose significantly after two AZD1222 doses compared with day 0 and with MenACWY recipients.

The label giving this sample's time point can be read as: baseline before first vaccination. Samples from vaccinated people were obtained from the UK trials COV001 and COV002, which included a single-blind randomized controlled phase 2/3 trial of AZD1222 (ChAdOx1 nCoV-19) in healthy adults. Trial participant PBMC samples were collected at day 0 and day 28 after the second dose for TCRbeta chain sequencing. V lost 6 bases and J lost 0 bases; the stretch between them is 12 bases long. Based on the germline V gene, the CDR1 and CDR2 sequences are SGHTA and FQGNSA. The CDR3 sequence holds 15 residues, the cysteine and phenylalanine included. Of the read, only the CDR3 DNA is kept; its 45 bases are in frame from base 1. The CDR3 regions of human TCRbeta chains were analyzed by immunosequencing. As for the authors' bioinformatics: TCRs in the repertoires were compared against a reference library of SARS-CoV-2-specific TCRs that had been generated with the MIRA antigen-specificity platform. Breadth was defined as the fraction of unique TCRs that were SARS-CoV-2-associated. Depth was defined as the fraction of total T cells that were SARS-CoV-2-associated. Using the MIRA data, each spike-specific TCR was mapped to the spike region that the TCR reacts to and placed in a CD4 or CD8 class. Log10-transformed breadth and depth values were compared by one-way ANOVA with Sidak's multiple comparisons tests. TCRdb took over this immuneACCESS table, retaining in-frame rearrangements with V and J assigned. Such tables are incomplete; in checked studies, under half of the missing clones stem from an unresolved V gene, and the remainder is unexplained. The V and J calls and clone size are taken from that table; D and trimming were inferred from the DNA. The sample table records roughly 120,000 clones; approximately 83% of these occur just once. 1.5% to 2% of the sample lies in the top ten.

The TCR was taken from an adult in good health. Recombination joined TRBV7-2 with TRBJ1-5; the D gene is perhaps TRBD1, on 6 matching bases. Sequenced material: peripheral blood, taken on day 0 of AZD1222 vaccination. The nucleotide sequence reads as follows: TGTGCCAGCAGGGAGGGGGGTTATAGCAATCAGCCCCAGCATTTT. This sequence encodes CASREGGYSNQPQHF.